Listed here are 12 T cell receptor beta chains from one sample, sequenced in a study of blood T cells in healthy people across ages. A J-beta primer mix and a sample-barcoded 5' primer were used in a second PCR of roughly 6 to 12 cycles. TCRdb passed the 5' RACE reads through MiXCR, listing each CDR3 protein once. The sample shows around 850,000 distinct CDR3 sequences, under 40% of them seen only once. The sample consisted of blood. The receptors stem from a man between 18 and 29 years old in good health.

This clonotype was counted only a few times. The J gene is TRBJ1-6, the V gene TRBV27; 9 bases agree with TRBD1. Germline CDR1 reads MNHEY; CDR2 reads SMNVEV (reference sequence). The CDR3 has 17 amino acids. Losses at the gene ends were 5 bases for V and 8 bases for J; bases not matched to a gene: 13. CDR3 DNA: TGTGCCAGCAGTGCCCCGGGACAGGGACGGAGCGATTCACCCCTCCACTTT. It yields the protein CASSAPGQGRSDSPLHF.

This chain joins TRBV29-1 and TRBJ2-7; possible D gene TRBD2, 6 bases. The CDR3 contains 16 residues. Looked up from germline, CDR1 is SQVTM and CDR2 is ANQGSEA. V was shortened by 2 bases and J by 7 bases, with 24 bases between the two germline ends. The CDR3 is CSVENRGSGYYNEQYF. The CDR3 nucleotides read TGCAGCGTTGAAAATCGGGGAAGCGGGTACTACAATGAGCAGTACTTC.

Only a few counts were recorded for this clonotype. V gene TRBV4-3 combines with J gene TRBJ2-3; 11 bases align to TRBD2. The J segment lost 3 bases and the V segment lost 4 bases, leaving 9 bases of the junction unmatched. The CDR3 loop spans 17 amino acids. CDR1 and CDR2 from the germline V gene are LGHNA and YSLEER. Here the CDR3 reads CASSREASGGLTDTQYF. The DNA for the CDR3 is TGCGCCAGCAGCCGGGAGGCTAGCGGGGGGCTTACAGATACGCAGTATTTT.

This clonotype was detected a few times. The chain combines TRBV12-3 or TRBV12-4 with TRBJ2-5; D remains unclear. The CDR3 is 13 residues long. V shed 7 bases and J shed 3 bases, with 12 bases lying between them. The CDR3 reads CASTPNGEETQYF. The CDR3 bases are TGTGCCAGCACCCCTAATGGCGAAGAGACCCAGTACTTC.

This clonotype was seen at least ten times. This chain links TRBV20-1 with TRBJ2-3; 8 nucleotides match TRBD2. With 1 base clipped from V and 1 base from J, the junction kept 10 bases outside the gene matches. The CDR3 length is 17 residues. CDR1 DFQATT and CDR2 SNEGSKA come from the germline V gene (reference sequence). CDR3 region: CSARGGGAGGRTDTQYF. CDR3 nucleotides: TGCAGTGCTAGAGGAGGTGGGGCGGGGGGTCGCACAGATACGCAGTATTTT.

V usage is TRBV24-1 and J usage is TRBJ2-2; D assignment may be TRBD1 or TRBD2 (5 bases each). This CDR3 comprises 12 residues. The V end lost 12 bases, the J end lost 5 bases, and 12 bases lay between the germline ends. Germline V gene data show CDR1 as KGHDR and CDR2 as SFDVKD. CDR3 coding DNA: TGTGCCGCCGGCTGGGGGACCGGGGAGCTGTTTTTT. This sequence encodes CAAGWGTGELFF.

The chain links TRBV20-1 to TRBJ2-5; TRBD1 might be the D (6 bases). V was clipped by 5 bases and J by 7 bases, with 14 bases between them. The length of the CDR3 is 12 residues. Looked up from germline, CDR1 is DFQATT and CDR2 is SNEGSKA (reference sequence). CDR3 residues: CSAAGTFGTQYF. CDR3 coding DNA: TGCAGTGCTGCCGGGACATTCGGGACCCAGTACTTC.

The CDR3 DNA sequence: TGCAGTGCTAGAGTCCCCACGGACGGCGGGCTAGCTTTCTTT. This gives the protein CSARVPTDGGLAFF. The chain combines TRBV20-1 with TRBJ1-1; D remains ambiguous. Germline assignment: CDR1 DFQATT and CDR2 SNEGSKA (reference sequence). Trimming removed 1 base from V and 10 bases from J, with 19 bases in between. The CDR3 is made up of 14 amino acids.

J is TRBJ2-3 and V is TRBV11-2; possibly TRBD2 for D (5 bases). CDR1 and CDR2 from the germline V gene are SGHAT and FQNNGV. This CDR3 spans 15 amino acids. V gave up 5 bases and J gave up 6 bases, with 18 bases separating them. CDR3 in amino acids: CASSLLQLRGDTQYF. CDR3 nucleotide sequence: TGTGCCAGCAGCCTTCTTCAACTGCGCGGGGATACGCAGTATTTT.

The chain joins TRBV27 to TRBJ2-5; D may be TRBD2 (6 bases). CDR1 MNHEY and CDR2 SMNVEV come from the germline V gene (reference sequence). This CDR3 contains 15 residues. Trimming cost V 5 bases and J 5 bases, with 18 bases left between them. Here the CDR3 DNA reads TGTGCCAGCAGTCTTGCGGCGGGGTCATTGGAGACCCAGTACTTC. Translation: CASSLAAGSLETQYF.

This clonotype was picked up many times. The genes are TRBV27 and TRBJ2-5; D may be TRBD1 (6 bases). Trimming shortened V by 5 bases and J by 2 bases, and 15 bases separated the two germline ends. The CDR3 extends over 15 amino acids. The germline V gene encodes CDR1 MNHEY and CDR2 SMNVEV (reference sequence). CDR3 sequence: CASSPRPGQQETQYF. CDR3 in DNA: TGTGCCAGCAGTCCCCGACCGGGACAACAAGAGACCCAGTACTTC.

This clonotype is a singleton in its sample. This may be a read error: a much more frequent sequence differs by one nucleotide. The chain couples TRBV10-3 to TRBJ2-3; 8 bases fit TRBD2. V shed 0 bases and J 5 bases; nucleotides not matched to a gene: 7. The length of the CDR3 is 16 residues. In germline, CDR1 is ENHRY, CDR2 SYGVKD. CDR3 coding DNA: TGTGCCATCAGTGAGTCCATTAGCGGGACTCAAGATACGCAGTATTTT. Amino acids: CAISESISGTQDTQYF.